This entry describes one T cell receptor (beta chain). Antigen: not known. The sample comes from a study of cytomegalovirus exposure and HLA in healthy donors. Study observations and caveats: Generally TCR sequences proved uncommon, though certain public TCRs appeared in numerous donors. Researchers reported in a later analysis that common viral pathogens appeared linked to several top clusters. The availability of immune exposure information extended only to CMV serostatus. Clonal expansion was found to be greater in HLA-associated TCR beta chains than in equally common others in a later analysis.

V lost 0 bases, J lost 3 bases, and 8 bases stayed unmatched. Germline values: CDR1 SGDLS, CDR2 YYNGEE. This CDR3 contains 16 residues. The primer mix had 60 Vbeta and 13 Jbeta primers. Here immunoSEQ multiplex PCR was the method, and the copy in TCRdb shows in-frame clones only, minus some. The sample lists 100,000 to 150,000 clones, roughly 85% occurring once. This clonotype originated in a middle-aged woman in good health and CMV-seropositive. Sequencing was performed on PBMCs. This chain connects TRBV9 to TRBJ2-7, with TRBD2 matching over 8 bases. In DNA, the CDR3 is TGTGCCAGCAGCGTAGCTCCGACTACTAGCGGCTACGAGCAGTACTTC. Amino acids: CASSVAPTTSGYEQYF.